A selection of T cell receptor beta chains follows, all from one sample in a study of T cell responses to AZD1222 COVID-19 vaccine. TCRdb keeps only in-frame clones here, not all; method: immunoSEQ multiplex PCR. In the table there are approximately 82,000 clones, 90% of which are singletons. The sequencing here drew on peripheral blood, taken on day 0 of AZD1222 vaccination. Every receptor here comes from an adult in good health. Each CDR3 is given with its conserved first and last residue. The D gene is left open where the match is weak. Clone size is stated in some rows and not others, as once, few, many or a class when expanded.

. . TRBJ1-1 TRBV27 CASSPQGMGTEAFF TGTGCCAGCAGCCCACAGGGTATGGGCACTGAAGCTTTCTTT
. . TRBJ2-5 TRBV18 CASSPRGETQYF TGTGCCAGCTCACCTCGGGGAGAGACCCAGTACTTC
. few TRBJ2-3 TRBV7-9 CASSSANTDTQYF TGTGCCAGCAGCTCAGCCAACACAGATACGCAGTATTTT
. . TRBJ1-1 TRBV6-5 CASSRTGVEAFF TGTGCCAGCAGCCGCACGGGGGTTGAAGCTTTCTTT
TRBD1 . TRBJ1-1 TRBV4-3 CASSRASDRGAEAFF TGCGCCAGCAGCCGAGCCTCGGACAGGGGCGCTGAAGCTTTCTTT
. . TRBJ2-1 TRBV27 CASSRLVTGWTEQFF TGTGCCAGCAGTCGACTAGTCACGGGGTGGACTGAGCAGTTCTTC
. . TRBJ2-3 TRBV10-1 CASSGGLSDTQYF TGCGCCAGCAGTGGGGGACTTTCAGATACGCAGTATTTT
TRBD2 . TRBJ2-1 TRBV2 CASSRSGVNEQFF TGTGCCAGCAGTCGTAGCGGGGTCAATGAGCAGTTCTTC
. . TRBJ2-3 TRBV19 CASSIEEVTDTQYF TGTGCCAGTAGTATTGAGGAAGTCACAGATACGCAGTATTTT
TRBD1 . TRBJ1-2 TRBV18 CASSGLEGAINYGYTF TGTGCCAGCTCAGGGTTGGAGGGGGCAATCAACTATGGCTACACCTTC
TRBD1 . TRBJ1-4 TRBV5-1 CASSSTGGLANEKLFF TGCGCCAGCAGCTCCACAGGGGGCTTGGCTAATGAAAAACTGTTTTTT
. few TRBJ1-2 TRBV28 CASSPSDRVDNGYTF TGTGCCAGCAGTCCTTCGGACAGAGTCGACAATGGCTACACCTTC
. . TRBJ2-7 TRBV5-6 CASSLAWSGDYEQYF TGTGCCAGCAGCTTGGCCTGGTCAGGGGACTACGAGCAGTACTTC
TRBD2 . TRBJ2-7 TRBV5-5 CASSPRTSGLVGYEQYF TGTGCCAGCAGCCCTAGGACTAGCGGGCTCGTGGGCTACGAGCAGTACTTC
. . TRBJ2-3 TRBV13 CASSLAWAHTQYF TGTGCCAGCAGCTTAGCTTGGGCTCACACGCAGTATTTT
TRBD1 . TRBJ1-2 TRBV18 CASSKGGQGAPYGYTF TGTGCCAGCTCAAAGGGCGGACAGGGGGCTCCATATGGCTACACCTTC
TRBD2 . TRBJ2-4 TRBV14 CASSQGGIQYF TGTGCCAGCAGCCAGGGGGGGATTCAGTACTTC
. . TRBJ1-2 TRBV4-1 CASSQETGHYGYTF TGCGCCAGCAGCCAAGAGACAGGACACTATGGCTACACCTTC
TRBD1 . TRBJ1-4 TRBV5-6 CASSRGTGWGKLFF TGTGCCAGCAGCCGCGGGACAGGATGGGGAAAACTGTTTTTT
. . TRBJ1-3 TRBV24-1 CATSDLPGNTIYF TGTGCCACCAGTGATTTACCCGGAAACACCATATATTTT
TRBD2 . TRBJ2-3 TRBV6-4 CASSPSGRGDTQYF TGTGCCAGCAGTCCCTCAGGGAGGGGAGATACGCAGTATTTT
. . TRBJ2-5 TRBV19 CASSISSVETQYF TGTGCCAGTAGTATTTCCAGCGTGGAGACCCAGTACTTC
. once TRBJ1-2 TRBV10-3 CAIRTGTDGYTF TGTGCCATCAGGACAGGAACGGACGGCTACACCTTC
. . TRBJ2-1 TRBV5-4 CASSFQGGNEQFF TGTGCCAGCAGCTTTCAAGGGGGTAATGAGCAGTTCTTC
. . TRBJ2-1 TRBV6-5 CASRRTDLYNEQFF TGTGCCAGCAGGAGGACAGACCTTTACAATGAGCAGTTCTTC
. . TRBJ2-7 TRBV28 CASSLPGQGGGYEQYF TGTGCCAGCAGCCTACCCGGGCAGGGAGGGGGCTACGAGCAGTACTTC
. . TRBJ2-1 TRBV7-3 CASSLADNEQFF TGTGCCAGCAGCCTGGCTGACAATGAGCAGTTCTTC
TRBD2 . TRBJ2-1 TRBV2 CASRPGGGITNNEQFF TGTGCCAGCAGGCCCGGCGGGGGAATCACAAACAATGAGCAGTTCTTC
TRBD1 . TRBJ1-5 TRBV7-9 CASSLVGQGENQPQHF TGTGCCAGCAGCTTAGTAGGACAGGGGGAAAATCAGCCCCAGCATTTT
. once TRBJ1-1 TRBV10-1 CASSESGDSNTEAFF TGCGCCAGCAGTGAATCAGGGGACTCCAACACTGAAGCTTTCTTT
TRBD1 . TRBJ1-1 TRBV3-1/TRBV3-2 CASSQAGQQAFF TGTGCCAGCAGCCAGGCGGGACAGCAAGCTTTCTTT
TRBD1 . TRBJ1-6 TRBV7-3 CASSGTGGSPLHF TGTGCCAGCAGCGGGACAGGGGGTTCACCCCTCCACTTT
TRBD1 . TRBJ1-1 TRBV7-9 CASSLGAKQGMNTEAFF TGTGCCAGCAGCTTAGGGGCGAAACAGGGGATGAACACTGAAGCTTTCTTT
TRBD2 . TRBJ2-1 TRBV18 CASSPASGGAYNEQFF TGTGCCAGCTCACCGGCTAGCGGGGGGGCCTACAATGAGCAGTTCTTC
. . TRBJ1-1 TRBV28 CASRTGSFTNTEAFF TGTGCCAGCAGGACGGGCAGCTTCACGAACACTGAAGCTTTCTTT
TRBD1 . TRBJ2-3 TRBV2 CASSLRQGSTDTQYF TGTGCCAGCAGCCTTAGACAGGGAAGCACAGATACGCAGTATTTT
. . TRBJ2-7 TRBV13 CASSLETGRSYEQYF TGTGCCAGCAGCTTAGAGACAGGGAGGTCCTACGAGCAGTACTTC
TRBD1 . TRBJ2-1 TRBV24-1 CATSDHTGGGYNEQFF TGTGCCACCAGTGATCATACAGGGGGCGGCTACAATGAGCAGTTCTTC
. . TRBJ1-1 TRBV18 CASSPVFTEAFF TGTGCCAGCTCACCAGTATTTACTGAAGCTTTCTTT
. . TRBJ2-2 TRBV7-9 CASSFPLPNTGELFF TGTGCCAGCAGCTTCCCTCTACCGAACACCGGGGAGCTGTTTTTT
. . TRBJ1-5 TRBV5-8 CASSLTKNQPQHF TGTGCCAGCAGCTTGACCAAGAATCAGCCCCAGCATTTT
. . TRBJ1-1 TRBV2 CASSVDGLNTEAFF TGTGCCAGCAGCGTGGACGGTTTGAACACTGAAGCTTTCTTT
. once TRBJ1-2 TRBV25-1 CASSVTGMVGYTF TGTGCCAGCAGCGTAACAGGGATGGTCGGCTACACCTTC
. . TRBJ2-3 TRBV5-4 CASRSSTDTQYF TGTGCCAGCAGGTCGTCCACAGATACGCAGTATTTT
TRBD1 . TRBJ1-4 TRBV4-3 CASSRNKGADEKLFF TGCGCCAGCAGCCGAAATAAGGGGGCGGATGAAAAACTGTTTTTT
TRBD1 . TRBJ1-2 TRBV6-5 CASSYSQGALDGYTF TGTGCCAGCAGTTACTCCCAGGGGGCTTTAGATGGCTACACCTTC
. . TRBJ1-1 TRBV20-1 CSAPETEAFF TGCAGTGCCCCGGAAACTGAAGCTTTCTTT
. once TRBJ1-2 TRBV27 CASSYGQGRSAYGYTF TGTGCCAGCAGTTATGGGCAGGGCAGGAGTGCCTATGGCTACACCTTC
TRBD2 . TRBJ2-5 TRBV27 CASSFRIAGGQETQYF TGTGCCAGCAGTTTCAGGATAGCGGGGGGACAAGAGACCCAGTACTTC
. . TRBJ1-2 TRBV29-1 CSARTANYGYTF TGCAGCGCCCGGACAGCTAACTATGGCTACACCTTC
. . TRBJ1-1 TRBV3-1/TRBV3-2 CASSQGFTEAFF TGTGCCAGCAGCCAAGGGTTCACTGAAGCTTTCTTT
TRBD1 . TRBJ1-4 TRBV7-8 CASRHWGQGAANEKLFF TGTGCCAGCAGGCACTGGGGACAGGGGGCGGCTAATGAAAAACTGTTTTTT
. . TRBJ2-1 TRBV6-1 CASSEAVRSYNEQFF TGTGCCAGCAGTGAAGCTGTGAGGAGCTACAATGAGCAGTTCTTC
TRBD1 . TRBJ1-4 TRBV5-8 CASSLTGTATNEKLFF TGTGCCAGCAGCCTGACAGGGACTGCAACTAATGAAAAACTGTTTTTT
. . TRBJ1-2 TRBV11-2 CASRKPGVTNYGYTF TGTGCCAGCCGAAAACCTGGCGTGACTAACTATGGCTACACCTTC
TRBD1 . TRBJ2-7 TRBV28 CASSGQGEGGEQYF TGTGCCAGCAGCGGACAGGGAGAGGGCGGCGAGCAGTACTTC
TRBD2 once TRBJ2-1 TRBV28 CASSSGEGGNNEQFF TGTGCCAGCAGTTCGGGTGAGGGAGGGAACAATGAGCAGTTCTTC
TRBD2 once TRBJ2-3 TRBV19 CASSPGLATDTQYF TGTGCCAGTAGTCCGGGACTAGCGACAGATACGCAGTATTTT
TRBD1 . TRBJ1-1 TRBV19 CAVRDREKVNTEAFF TGTGCCGTAAGGGACAGGGAGAAGGTGAACACTGAAGCTTTCTTT
TRBD2 . TRBJ2-3 TRBV7-3 CASSSGGASTDTQYF TGTGCCAGCAGCAGCGGGGGGGCGAGCACAGATACGCAGTATTTT